The 16 T cell receptor beta chains presented below share a single source sample, sequenced in a study of CD8+ T cells in alopecia areata. Treatment defined: oral pan-JAK inhibitor, 5-10 mg twice daily. Extracted RNA was reverse transcribed into cDNA, the sequencing template. Data came from immunoSEQ multiplex PCR; TCRdb stores just in-frame clones and leaves some out. The data show some 110,000 clones, approximately 54% seen once. This specimen consisted of CD8+ T cells sorted from blood, obtained at week 24, from a patient treated with tofacitinib. The receptors shown here come from a human donor with alopecia areata.

The chain carries TRBV5-4 and TRBJ2-5; weak D call: TRBD1 (5 bases). The V end lost 3 bases, the J end lost 5 bases, and 11 bases lay between the germline ends. The CDR3 covers 13 residues. Germline loops: CDR1 SGHNT, CDR2 YYREEE (reference sequence). The CDR3 nucleotides read TGTGCCAGCAGCTCGGACAACCCGGAGACCCAGTACTTC. This translates into CASSSDNPETQYF.

This clone was recorded a few times. This chain links TRBV29-1 with TRBJ2-2; D might be TRBD2 (7 bases). CDR3 length: 14 residues. Germline V gene lookup returns CDR1 SQVTM and CDR2 ANQGSEA. Trimming removed 7 bases at V and 5 bases at J, with 17 bases between. The CDR3, as DNA: TGCAGCGCCGAGGGGGGGGCGCAAACCGGGGAGCTGTTTTTT. Its translation: CSAEGGAQTGELFF.

V and J are TRBV4-1 and TRBJ2-2; D remains ambiguous. The CDR3 consists of 17 residues. V was cut by 3 bases and J by 1 base, with 15 bases left in between. The germline CDR1 and CDR2 sequences are MGHRA and YSYEKL. CDR3 bases: TGCGCCAGCAGCCACCAGGCCGGTCACGAGAACACCGGGGAGCTGTTTTTT. Translation: CASSHQAGHENTGELFF.

The rearrangement joins TRBV7-9 to TRBJ1-2; 8 nucleotides agree with TRBD1. V gave up 0 bases and J gave up 4 bases; unmatched junction bases: 13. This CDR3 contains 18 residues. Germline lookup yields CDR1 SEHNR and CDR2 FQNEAQ (reference sequence). In nucleotides, the CDR3 is TGTGCCAGCAGCTTAGCGAAGAGACAGGGGCGAACCCCCTATGGCTACACCTTC. Encoded protein: CASSLAKRQGRTPYGYTF.

CDR3 in amino acids: CASRGADDQPQHF. CDR3 DNA sequence: TGTGCCAGCAGAGGGGCGGACGATCAGCCCCAGCATTTT. The chain links TRBV27 to TRBJ1-5, with D perhaps TRBD1 (5 bases). V gave up 6 bases and J gave up 5 bases, with 11 bases separating them. The CDR3 contains 13 residues. Germline V gene sequence: CDR1 MNHEY, CDR2 SMNVEV (reference sequence).

The rearrangement links TRBV29-1 to TRBJ2-3; 12 positions match TRBD2. The germline CDR1 and CDR2 sequences are SQVTM and ANQGSEA. V lost 3 bases, J lost 4 bases, and 8 bases stayed unmatched. There are 16 residues in the CDR3. The CDR3 region is CSVDLASGGAADTQYF. The CDR3 bases are TGCAGCGTTGATCTGGCTAGCGGGGGGGCCGCAGATACGCAGTATTTT.

V and J are TRBV6-6 and TRBJ2-7; 7 bases agree with TRBD1. The germline gives CDR1 MNHNY, CDR2 SVGAGI (reference sequence). The ends lost 7 bases at V and 0 bases at J; junction bases unmatched: 6. The CDR3 loop spans 14 amino acids. The CDR3 region has the DNA TGTGCCAGCACTTCAGGGGGTGGCTCCTACGAGCAGTACTTC. It yields the protein CASTSGGGSYEQYF.

This clone appeared a few times. V usage is TRBV2 and J usage is TRBJ1-1; D gene ambiguous. The germline V gene encodes CDR1 SNHLY and CDR2 FYNNEI. V was cut by 3 bases and J by 0 bases, with 11 bases left in between. The CDR3 runs to 15 residues. CDR3 bases: TGTGCCAGCAGTGATTCATCCACCCTGAACACTGAAGCTTTCTTT. Its translation: CASSDSSTLNTEAFF.

CDR3 nucleotide sequence: TGCAGTGCTATCGTGGGGGGAGGCTACACCTTC. This translates into CSAIVGGGYTF. V usage is TRBV20-1 and J usage is TRBJ1-2; possibly TRBD1 for D (5 bases). CDR1 DFQATT and CDR2 SNEGSKA come from the germline V gene (reference sequence). The V gene lost 4 bases and the J gene lost 8 bases, with 11 bases spanning the gap. CDR3 length equals 11 residues.

This clone came up a few times. V is TRBV6-1 and J is TRBJ2-7; 7 nucleotides agree with TRBD1. The trim removed 5 bases at V and 0 bases at J, leaving 7 bases unmatched. The CDR3 totals 15 residues. Germline V gives CDR1 MNHNS, CDR2 SASEGT. Here the CDR3 reads CASSSTGTASYEQYF. DNA of the CDR3: TGTGCCAGCAGTTCTACCGGGACAGCCTCCTACGAGCAGTACTTC.

This sequence joins TRBV5-4 and TRBJ1-1, with D possibly TRBD1 on 6 matching bases. Germline-derived CDR1 and CDR2 are SGHNT and YYREEE (reference sequence). The CDR3 contains 15 residues. V lost 4 bases and J 4 bases, leaving 17 bases between the germline ends. CDR3 loop: CASSQAGVSGTEAFF. The CDR3 DNA is TGTGCCAGCAGCCAGGCAGGGGTAAGTGGCACTGAAGCTTTCTTT.

J is TRBJ2-7 and V is TRBV25-1; D is ambiguous. V lost 2 bases and J 1 base, leaving 6 bases between the germline ends. CDR3 size: 13 residues. Germline loops: CDR1 MGHDK, CDR2 SYGVNS. The CDR3 sequence: CASSEGISYEQYF. The CDR3 bases are TGTGCCAGCAGTGAAGGGATTTCCTACGAGCAGTACTTC.

The rearrangement links TRBV27 to TRBJ1-1, with 8 positions matching TRBD1. The CDR3 consists of 13 residues. Trimming removed 4 bases from V and 5 bases from J; junction bases left unmatched: 3. Looked up from germline, CDR1 is MNHEY and CDR2 is SMNVEV (reference sequence). As DNA, the CDR3 is TGTGCCAGCAGTTCGACAGGGGAGACTGAAGCTTTCTTT. Protein product: CASSSTGETEAFF.

This clone was detected a few times. The chain is built from TRBV5-6 and TRBJ2-7; no clear D. The CDR3 length is 14 residues. Trimming removed 6 bases from V and 0 bases from J, with 13 bases in between. The germline gives CDR1 SGHDT, CDR2 YYEEEE. CDR3: CASTLGDTSYEQYF. CDR3 DNA: TGTGCCAGCACCCTCGGAGACACCTCCTACGAGCAGTACTTC. Filled out from reference TRBV5-6 and TRBJ2-7, the complete variable domain reads DAGVTQSPTHLIKTRGQQVTLRCSPKSGHDTVSWYQQALGQGPQFIFQYYEEEERQRGNFPDRFSGHQFPNYSSELNVNALLLGDSALYLCASTLGDTSYEQYFGPGTRLTVT.

This chain connects TRBV6-4 to TRBJ1-5, with TRBD1 as a possible D gene (5 bases). The CDR3 has 13 amino acids. Germline lookup yields CDR1 MRHNA and CDR2 SNTAGT. Trimming shortened V by 5 bases and J by 6 bases, and 11 bases separated the two germline ends. The DNA for the CDR3 is TGTGCCAGCAGTTTTACAGGCTCTCAGCCCCAGCATTTT. It translates to CASSFTGSQPQHF.

This chain uses TRBV7-8 with TRBJ2-3; D is unresolved. Trimming left V 7 bases short and J 6 bases short, with 11 bases between. The CDR3 consists of 12 residues. Germline assignment: CDR1 SGHVS and CDR2 FQNEAQ. The CDR3 nucleotides read TGTGCCAGCACCCGTCGGCGGGATACGCAGTATTTT. Translation gives CASTRRRDTQYF.